This T cell receptor (beta chain) was identified during a study of cytomegalovirus exposure and HLA in healthy donors (dated by TCRdb to 2016 to 2017). Concerning the study at large: According to a later analysis, the 120 or so validation repertoires were produced on the same platform as the approximately 600 repertoires of the first cohort. The study aimed to test whether cataloging public T cell receptors could reveal signatures of past pathogen exposure. In addition to the first cohort of 666 subjects, a separate validation cohort of approximately 120 different subjects was used. The study combined high-throughput TCR immunosequencing, statistical association of individual TCRs with disease status, and machine learning to predict cytomegalovirus infection status.

Counted from cysteine to phenylalanine, this CDR3 has 14 amino acids. This entry keeps only the CDR3 DNA: 42 bases, framed from base 1. The germline V gene provides CDR1 KGHSH and CDR2 LQKENI. Relative to germline, V is missing 3 bases and J is missing 6 bases, with 3 bases of the junction outside any gene match. Overall study results and their limits: A later analysis had no HLA typing for the validation cohort, so co-occurrence there was scored across all 130 or so repertoires. A few of the identified cytomegalovirus-associated TCR beta chains were confirmed in vitro to be specific for cytomegalovirus antigens. Cytomegalovirus status was reported to be diagnosed by the classifier with high specificity and sensitivity in both the original and validation cohorts. The authors suggested that the approach could potentially be generalized to other disease states and immunological phenotypes. Of the cluster scores, 85% to 95% were above 0 in a later analysis, which found that TCRs clustered in the first cohort also tended to co-occur in the roughly 130 validation repertoires. The study listed 164 TCR beta chains as associated with cytomegalovirus. While some public TCRs were present in many individuals, most TCR sequences turned up only very rarely across donors.

Of note for this clone: It lacks a known antigen. No much larger clone exists at a distance of one base, and base qualities are not known.

Donors formed part of the validation cohort, which comprised 95 to 150 subjects and was distinct from the first cohort of 666 subjects. Libraries came from the immunoSEQ multiplex PCR assay. The source study handled its data this way. To diagnose cytomegalovirus status from the catalog of TCR beta chain sequences, a statistical classification framework was built. TCRdb took over this immuneACCESS table, retaining in-frame rearrangements with V and J assigned. Such tables are incomplete; in checked studies, under half of the missing clones stem from an unresolved V gene, and the remainder is unexplained. V, J and clone size are those of that table, while D and trimming were read from the DNA. The sample includes over 150,000 clones, with about 89% observed a single time. The top ten clonotypes cover around 3.1% of the sample.

Sequencing input: PBMCs. The sequence was collected from a woman younger than 30 in good health and CMV-seropositive. The V and J genes are TRBV18 and TRBJ1-4; 8 central bases correspond to TRBD1. CDR3 reads: CASSPQGADEKLFF. The DNA is TGTGCCAGCTCACCGCAGGGGGCGGATGAAAAACTGTTTTTT. The variable domain in full, with residues beyond the CDR3 obtained from the reference TRBV18 and TRBJ1-4 genes, is NAGVMQNPRHLVRRRGQEARLRCSPMKGHSHVYWYRQLPEEGLKFMVYLQKENIIDESGMPKERFSAEFPKEGPSILRIQQVVRGDSAAYFCASSPQGADEKLFFGSGTQLSVL.